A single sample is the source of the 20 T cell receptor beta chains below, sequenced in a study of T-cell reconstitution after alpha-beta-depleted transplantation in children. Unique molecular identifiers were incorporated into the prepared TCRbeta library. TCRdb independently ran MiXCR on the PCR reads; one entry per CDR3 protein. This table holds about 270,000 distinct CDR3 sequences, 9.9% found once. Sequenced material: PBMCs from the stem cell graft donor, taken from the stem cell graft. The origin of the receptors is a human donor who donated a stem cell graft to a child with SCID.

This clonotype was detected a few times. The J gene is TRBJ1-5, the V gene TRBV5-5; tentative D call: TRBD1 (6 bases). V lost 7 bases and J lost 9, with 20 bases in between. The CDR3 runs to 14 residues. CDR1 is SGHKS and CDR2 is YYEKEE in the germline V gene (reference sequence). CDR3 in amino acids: CASASSGGARPQHF. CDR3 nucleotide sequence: TGTGCCAGCGCTTCCAGCGGGGGCGCGAGGCCCCAGCATTTT.

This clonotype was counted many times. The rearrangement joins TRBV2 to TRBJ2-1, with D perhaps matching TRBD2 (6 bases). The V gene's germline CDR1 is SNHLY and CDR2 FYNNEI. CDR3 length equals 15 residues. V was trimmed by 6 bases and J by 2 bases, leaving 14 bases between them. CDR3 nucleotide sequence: TGTGCCAGCAGCCTAATGCGGACTACCTACAATGAGCAGTTCTTC. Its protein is CASSLMRTTYNEQFF.

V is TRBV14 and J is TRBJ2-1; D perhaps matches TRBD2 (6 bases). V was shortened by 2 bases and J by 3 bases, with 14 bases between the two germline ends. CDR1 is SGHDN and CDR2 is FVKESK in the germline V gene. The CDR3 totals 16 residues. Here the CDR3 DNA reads TGTGCCAGCAGCCAATTGGGGGGACCGTTCTACAATGAGCAGTTCTTC. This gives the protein CASSQLGGPFYNEQFF.

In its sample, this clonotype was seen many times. The CDR3 DNA sequence: TGTGCCAGCAGCCGTCCCGCTAACTATGGCTACACCTTC. It yields the protein CASSRPANYGYTF. V is TRBV12-3 or TRBV12-4 and J is TRBJ1-2; D unclear. CDR3 length: 13 residues. Trimming stripped 6 bases from V and 0 bases from J, with 8 bases between.

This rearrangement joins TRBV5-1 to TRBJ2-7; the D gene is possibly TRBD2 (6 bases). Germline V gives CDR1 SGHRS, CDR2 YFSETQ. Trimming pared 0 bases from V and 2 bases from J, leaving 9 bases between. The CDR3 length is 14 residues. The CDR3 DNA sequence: TGCGCCAGCAGCTTGGGGGGGACTCCCTACGAGCAGTACTTC. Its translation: CASSLGGTPYEQYF.

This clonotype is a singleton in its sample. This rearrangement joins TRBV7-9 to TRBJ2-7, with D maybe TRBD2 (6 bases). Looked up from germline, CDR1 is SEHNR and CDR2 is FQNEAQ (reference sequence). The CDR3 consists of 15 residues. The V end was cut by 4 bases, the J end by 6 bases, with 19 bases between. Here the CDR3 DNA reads TGTGCCAGCAGCTCCGTGCCGGTGGGGGGTGGCGAGCAGTACTTC. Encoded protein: CASSSVPVGGGEQYF.

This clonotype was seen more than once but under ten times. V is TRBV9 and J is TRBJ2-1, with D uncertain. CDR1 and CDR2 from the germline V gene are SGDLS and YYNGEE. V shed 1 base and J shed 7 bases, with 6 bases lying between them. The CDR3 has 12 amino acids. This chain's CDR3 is CASSVIGNEQFF. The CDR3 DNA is TGTGCCAGCAGCGTAATTGGGAATGAGCAGTTCTTC.

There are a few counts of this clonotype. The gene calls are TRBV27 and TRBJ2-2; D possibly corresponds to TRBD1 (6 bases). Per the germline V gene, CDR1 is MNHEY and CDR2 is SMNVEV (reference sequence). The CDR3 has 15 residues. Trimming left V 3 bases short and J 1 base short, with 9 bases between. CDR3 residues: CASSFNRVNTGELFF. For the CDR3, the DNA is TGTGCCAGCAGTTTCAACAGGGTGAACACCGGGGAGCTGTTTTTT.

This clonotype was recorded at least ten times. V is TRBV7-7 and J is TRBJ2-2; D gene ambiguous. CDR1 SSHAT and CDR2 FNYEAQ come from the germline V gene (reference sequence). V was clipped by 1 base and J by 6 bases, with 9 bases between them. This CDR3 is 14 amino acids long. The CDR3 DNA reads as TGTGCCAGCAGCTTAGGCTCGGGCGCCGGGGAGCTGTTTTTT. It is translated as CASSLGSGAGELFF.

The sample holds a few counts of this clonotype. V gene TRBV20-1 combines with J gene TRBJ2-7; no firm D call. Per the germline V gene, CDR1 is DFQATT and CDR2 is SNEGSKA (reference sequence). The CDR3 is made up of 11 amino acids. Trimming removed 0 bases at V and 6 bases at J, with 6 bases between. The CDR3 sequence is CSARETLEQYF. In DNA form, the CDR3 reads TGCAGTGCTAGAGAAACCCTCGAGCAGTACTTC.

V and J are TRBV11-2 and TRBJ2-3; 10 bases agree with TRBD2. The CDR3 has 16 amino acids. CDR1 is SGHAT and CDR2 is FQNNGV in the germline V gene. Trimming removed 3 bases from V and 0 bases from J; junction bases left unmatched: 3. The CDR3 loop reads CASSFTSGASTDTQYF. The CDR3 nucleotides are TGTGCCAGCAGCTTTACTAGCGGGGCGAGCACAGATACGCAGTATTTT.

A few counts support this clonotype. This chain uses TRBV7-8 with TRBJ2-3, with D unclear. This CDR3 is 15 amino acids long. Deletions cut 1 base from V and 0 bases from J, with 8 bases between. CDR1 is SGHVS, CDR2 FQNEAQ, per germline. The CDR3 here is CASSLGLSSTDTQYF. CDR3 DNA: TGTGCCAGCAGCTTAGGGCTCTCTAGCACAGATACGCAGTATTTT.

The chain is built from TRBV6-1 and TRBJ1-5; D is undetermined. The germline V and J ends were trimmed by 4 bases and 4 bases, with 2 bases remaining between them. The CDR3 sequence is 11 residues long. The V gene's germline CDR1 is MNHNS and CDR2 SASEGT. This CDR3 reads CASSANQPQHF. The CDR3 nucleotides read TGTGCCAGCAGTGCAAATCAGCCCCAGCATTTT.

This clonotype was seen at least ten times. The CDR3 DNA follows: TGTGCCAGCAGTTTAGGTCGGGACTCCGGGGAGCTGTTTTTT. Amino acid sequence: CASSLGRDSGELFF. This chain uses TRBV28 with TRBJ2-2, with D perhaps matching TRBD2 (6 bases). CDR3 length: 14 residues. Germline V gene lookup returns CDR1 MDHEN and CDR2 SYDVKM. V lost 2 bases and J lost 6, with 10 bases in between.

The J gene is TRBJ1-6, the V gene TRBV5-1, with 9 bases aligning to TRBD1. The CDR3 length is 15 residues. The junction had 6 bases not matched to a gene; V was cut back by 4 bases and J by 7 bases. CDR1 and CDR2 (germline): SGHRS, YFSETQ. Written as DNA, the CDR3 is TGCGCCAGCAGCCTACGGACAGGGGACAATTCACCCCTCCACTTT. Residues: CASSLRTGDNSPLHF.

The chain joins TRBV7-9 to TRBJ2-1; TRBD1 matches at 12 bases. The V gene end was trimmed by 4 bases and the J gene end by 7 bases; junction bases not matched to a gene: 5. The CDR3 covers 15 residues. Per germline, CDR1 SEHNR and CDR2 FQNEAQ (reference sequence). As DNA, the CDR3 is TGTGCCAGCAGCTCTGAGGGACAGGGGGCGAATGAGCAGTTCTTC. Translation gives CASSSEGQGANEQFF.

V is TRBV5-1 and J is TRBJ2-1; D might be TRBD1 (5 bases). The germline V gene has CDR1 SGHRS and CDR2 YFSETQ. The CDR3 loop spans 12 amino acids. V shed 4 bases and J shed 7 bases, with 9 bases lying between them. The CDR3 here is CASSKTDNEQFF. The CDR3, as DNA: TGCGCCAGCAGCAAGACAGATAATGAGCAGTTCTTC.

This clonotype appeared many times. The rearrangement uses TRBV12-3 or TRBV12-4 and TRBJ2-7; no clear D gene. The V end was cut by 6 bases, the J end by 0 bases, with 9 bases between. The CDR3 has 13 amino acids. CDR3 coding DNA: TGTGCCAGCAGGCCCGCAAGCTCCTACGAGCAGTACTTC. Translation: CASRPASSYEQYF.

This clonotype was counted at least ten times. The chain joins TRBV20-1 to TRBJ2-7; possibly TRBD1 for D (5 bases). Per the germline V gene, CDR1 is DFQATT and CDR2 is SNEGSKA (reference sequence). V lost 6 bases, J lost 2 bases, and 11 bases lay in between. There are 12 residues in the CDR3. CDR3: CSAATATYEQYF. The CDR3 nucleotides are TGCAGTGCCGCGACAGCCACCTACGAGCAGTACTTC.

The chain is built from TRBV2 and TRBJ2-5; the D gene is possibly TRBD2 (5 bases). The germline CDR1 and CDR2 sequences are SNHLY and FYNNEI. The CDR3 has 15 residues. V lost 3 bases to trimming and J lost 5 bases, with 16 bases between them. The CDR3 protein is CASSEATYTGETQYF. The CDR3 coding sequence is TGTGCCAGCAGTGAGGCTACTTACACGGGGGAGACCCAGTACTTC.